This T cell receptor beta chain was recovered during a study of response to subunit inactivated influenza vaccine. Study-level findings and limits: Authors suggested seasonal influenza vaccinations each recruit few new T cells.

V trimming: 0 bases; J trimming: 2 bases; junction bases outside the gene matches: 5. The length of the CDR3 is 15 residues. The V gene's germline CDR1 is SGHRS and CDR2 YFSETQ. This clonotype appeared a few times. The target antigen is unknown. TCRdb fed the RT-PCR reads into MiXCR, producing one record per CDR3 protein. This repertoire shows hundreds of thousands of distinct CDR3 sequences, 13% found once; its top ten account for roughly 14%. The sequences come from PBMCs from blood, collected more than 35 days after vaccination. This TCR came from a man between 45 and 60 years old who received an inactivated influenza vaccine. The V gene is TRBV5-1, the J gene TRBJ2-7, with 7 bases lining up with TRBD1. DNA of the CDR3: TGCGCCAGCAGCTTGGGGGGACAGCTTACCTACGAGCAGTACTTC. Translating gives CASSLGGQLTYEQYF.